The 24 T cell receptor beta chains in this list originate from one sample, sequenced in a study of T cell responses to AZD1222 COVID-19 vaccine. Generated by immunoSEQ multiplex PCR, the TCRdb table keeps only in-frame clones and is missing some. The table has roughly 170,000 clones, 90% seen once; the top ten hold approximately 3%. The input for sequencing was peripheral blood, taken on day 0 of AZD1222 vaccination. The source of these receptors is an adult in good health.

This sequence joins TRBV28 and TRBJ1-4, with D perhaps TRBD1 (6 bases). Germline CDR1 is MDHEN and CDR2 is SYDVKM. Trimming pared 7 bases from V and 8 bases from J, leaving 17 bases between. The CDR3 is 14 residues long. CDR3 coding DNA: TGTGCCAGCACCTGGGCCGACAGGACCGAAAAACTGTTTTTT. It encodes CASTWADRTEKLFF.

The chain joins TRBV7-2 to TRBJ1-1, with a possible D match to TRBD1 (6 bases). Trimming left V 1 base short and J 6 bases short, with 9 bases between. This CDR3 has 13 residues. CDR1 and CDR2 from the germline V gene are SGHTA and FQGNSA. The CDR3 protein is CASSLGRGAEAFF. CDR3 DNA sequence: TGTGCCAGCAGCTTAGGCAGGGGAGCTGAAGCTTTCTTT.

The V gene is TRBV3-1 (or the pseudogene TRBV3-2), the J gene TRBJ1-1; D may be TRBD1 (6 bases). The V gene's germline CDR1 is LGHDT and CDR2 YNNKEL (reference sequence). Trimming removed 6 bases from V and 6 bases from J, with 14 bases in between. This CDR3 is built from 13 residues. In nucleotides, the CDR3 is TGTGCCAGCAGAATACAGGGTGATGCTGAAGCTTTCTTT. Translated, it gives CASRIQGDAEAFF.

The V gene is TRBV10-2, the J gene TRBJ2-1, with no clear D. CDR3 size: 13 residues. Trimming took off 6 bases at V and 6 bases at J, with 12 bases between the two ends. Per the germline V gene, CDR1 is WSHSY and CDR2 is SAAADI. Here the CDR3 DNA reads TGCGCCAGCAGGGAGACCTCCCCCAATGAGCAGTTCTTC. Translated: CASRETSPNEQFF.

The J gene is TRBJ1-5, the V gene TRBV7-9; D call uncertain. Germline assignment: CDR1 SEHNR and CDR2 FQNEAQ (reference sequence). The ends were cut back, 2 bases at V and 7 bases at J, with 12 bases in the middle. The CDR3 has 14 residues. CDR3 bases: TGTGCCAGCAGCTTAAGTTCGGAGGACCAGCCCCAGCATTTT. Residues: CASSLSSEDQPQHF.

CDR3 DNA sequence: TGTGCCTCTGGGGGAAAGGGAGTCACAGATACGCAGTATTTT. Translating it yields CASGGKGVTDTQYF. The V and J genes are TRBV3-1 (or the pseudogene TRBV3-2) and TRBJ2-3; the D call may be TRBD1 or TRBD2 (5 bases each). Deletions cut 11 bases from V and 2 bases from J, with 17 bases between. The CDR3 runs to 14 residues. Germline V CDR1 and CDR2: LGHDT, YNNKEL (reference sequence).

This chain connects TRBV28 to TRBJ2-5; TRBD1 matches 7 bases. The CDR3 totals 14 residues. The V segment lost 5 bases and the J segment 5 bases; nucleotides outside the gene matches: 8. Per germline, CDR1 MDHEN and CDR2 SYDVKM. CDR3 DNA: TGTGCCAGCAGTGCAGACAGGGTTCTGGAGACCCAGTACTTC. It encodes CASSADRVLETQYF.

The chain is built from TRBV2 and TRBJ2-4; the match to TRBD1 covers 7 bases. The V segment lost 7 bases and the J segment 3 bases; nucleotides outside the gene matches: 6. Per germline, CDR1 SNHLY and CDR2 FYNNEI. There are 14 residues in the CDR3. DNA for the CDR3: TGTGCCAGCAAGGGGGCGCAGGGCAAAAACATTCAGTACTTC. Protein: CASKGAQGKNIQYF.

The chain couples TRBV18 to TRBJ1-2; the D is unclear. The V and J ends lost 2 bases and 6 bases respectively, with 10 bases between them. Germline assignment: CDR1 KGHSH and CDR2 LQKENI. This CDR3 contains 13 residues. CDR3 nucleotide sequence: TGTGCCAGCTCACCAAGGCAGGCAGATGGCTACACCTTC. Protein sequence: CASSPRQADGYTF.

V is TRBV3-1 (or the pseudogene TRBV3-2) and J is TRBJ2-1; D is ambiguous. CDR3 size: 14 residues. V lost 0 bases to trimming and J lost 6 bases, with 9 bases between them. CDR1 is LGHDT and CDR2 is YNNKEL in the germline V gene (reference sequence). CDR3 nucleotide sequence: TGTGCCAGCAGCCAAGACCTTGTAGCCAATGAGCAGTTCTTC. This translates into CASSQDLVANEQFF.

The chain couples TRBV18 to TRBJ2-5; TRBD1 aligns across 9 bases. V was clipped by 3 bases and J by 1 base; unmatched bases: 3. Germline V gives CDR1 KGHSH, CDR2 LQKENI. The CDR3 totals 15 residues. The CDR3 sequence is CASSPDRGPQETQYF. The CDR3 DNA reads as TGTGCCAGCTCACCGGACAGGGGTCCCCAAGAGACCCAGTACTTC.

The chain combines TRBV3-1 (or the pseudogene TRBV3-2) with TRBJ2-7; tentative D call: TRBD2 (7 bases). This CDR3 comprises 14 residues. Germline values: CDR1 LGHDT, CDR2 YNNKEL (reference sequence). V lost 1 base, J lost 4 bases, and 11 bases lay in between. This chain's CDR3 is CASSQGGGLYEQYF. The CDR3 coding sequence is TGTGCCAGCAGCCAAGGGGGGGGGCTATACGAGCAGTACTTC.

The chain couples TRBV19 to TRBJ2-2; D may be TRBD1 (6 bases). Trimming removed 11 bases from V and 2 bases from J, with 12 bases in between. Germline V gene lookup returns CDR1 LNHDA and CDR2 SQIVND (reference sequence). The CDR3 covers 13 residues. CDR3 residues: CAGGQYNTGELFF. CDR3 nucleotide sequence: TGTGCCGGGGGACAATATAACACCGGGGAGCTGTTTTTT.

The genes are TRBV11-2 and TRBJ2-1, with D maybe TRBD2 (6 bases). CDR1 is SGHAT, CDR2 FQNNGV, per germline. The V and J ends lost 4 bases and 9 bases respectively, with 22 bases between them. The CDR3 covers 16 residues. CDR3 in amino acids: CASSSRLGSPSGEQFF. Here the CDR3 DNA reads TGTGCCAGCAGCTCTCGACTAGGATCGCCTTCCGGTGAGCAGTTCTTC.

This clone was observed a single time. This chain links TRBV4-1 with TRBJ2-7; no clear D gene. CDR3 length: 15 amino acids. Germline V lookup: CDR1 MGHRA, CDR2 YSYEKL. The ends were cut back, 2 bases at V and 4 bases at J, with 15 bases in the middle. CDR3: CASSQSSSSPYEQYF. The CDR3 DNA reads as TGCGCCAGCAGCCAATCGTCGAGTTCCCCTTACGAGCAGTACTTC.

V gene TRBV18 combines with J gene TRBJ1-6; 9 nucleotides align to TRBD1. In germline, CDR1 is KGHSH, CDR2 LQKENI. The J segment lost 8 bases and the V segment lost 1 base, leaving 0 bases of the junction unmatched. The CDR3 loop spans 14 amino acids. The CDR3 region is CASSPRQGDSPLHF. CDR3 nucleotides: TGTGCCAGCTCACCACGACAGGGGGATTCACCCCTCCACTTT.

The chain combines TRBV4-2 with TRBJ1-2, with D possibly being TRBD1 (6 bases). This CDR3 has 17 amino acids. Germline assignment: CDR1 LGHNA and CDR2 YNFKEQ. Trimming removed 4 bases from V and 0 bases from J, with 18 bases in between. The CDR3 sequence: CASSPKERDKSNYGYTF. Here the CDR3 DNA reads TGTGCCAGCAGCCCCAAGGAGAGGGACAAATCTAACTATGGCTACACCTTC.

This chain uses TRBV10-3 with TRBJ1-3, with D perhaps TRBD1 (6 bases). Between the trimmed V and J ends, which lost 0 bases and 0 bases, there was a span of 9 bases. This CDR3 has 16 amino acids. Germline assignment: CDR1 ENHRY and CDR2 SYGVKD. CDR3 sequence: CAISESGGASGNTIYF. The CDR3 region has the DNA TGTGCCATCAGTGAGTCGGGGGGCGCCTCTGGAAACACCATATATTTT.

The gene calls are TRBV30 and TRBJ1-1; no reliable D call. The CDR3 consists of 13 residues. The germline V and J ends were trimmed by 8 bases and 1 base, with 14 bases remaining between them. CDR1 is GTSNPN and CDR2 is SVGIG in the germline V gene (reference sequence). Written as DNA, the CDR3 is TGTGCCCGAAGAGTATGGGAGAACACTGAAGCTTTCTTT. Its translation is CARRVWENTEAFF.

The chain is built from TRBV4-1 and TRBJ1-3, with D hard to call. Deletions cut 1 base from V and 3 bases from J, with 7 bases between. The CDR3 extends over 14 amino acids. Per the germline V gene, CDR1 is MGHRA and CDR2 is YSYEKL. Here the CDR3 DNA reads TGCGCCAGCAGCCAAGTTTCCGGTGGAAACACCATATATTTT. Protein: CASSQVSGGNTIYF.

V gene TRBV6-5 combines with J gene TRBJ1-2; 9 bases are a match to TRBD1. V gave up 7 bases and J gave up 8 bases; unmatched junction bases: 11. CDR3 length equals 14 residues. Germline V gives CDR1 MNHEY, CDR2 SVGAGI. DNA of the CDR3: TGTGCCAGCAAAAGGGACAGGGCTCTCAGCGGCTACACCTTC. Its protein is CASKRDRALSGYTF.

The chain combines TRBV28 with TRBJ1-1; 7 bases map to TRBD1. The CDR3 is 16 residues long. The germline CDR1 and CDR2 sequences are MDHEN and SYDVKM. The ends lost 7 bases at V and 1 base at J; junction bases unmatched: 12. This chain's CDR3 is CASILTPNRGNTEAFF. For the CDR3, the DNA is TGTGCCAGCATCCTTACCCCCAACAGGGGGAACACTGAAGCTTTCTTT.

CDR3 amino acids: CASSQVTGDLTDTQYF. CDR3 nucleotide sequence: TGCGCCAGCAGCCAAGTGACGGGGGACCTCACAGATACGCAGTATTTT. This chain uses TRBV4-1 with TRBJ2-3; D is possibly TRBD2 (6 bases). The CDR3 has 16 amino acids. The V gene's germline CDR1 is MGHRA and CDR2 YSYEKL. The V end lost 1 base, the J end lost 2 bases, and 13 bases lay between the germline ends.

This chain uses TRBV7-9 with TRBJ2-7; 7 nucleotides align to TRBD1. Trimming cost V 4 bases and J 0 bases; bases outside gene matches: 3. The CDR3 runs 14 residues. Germline loops: CDR1 SEHNR, CDR2 FQNEAQ (reference sequence). CDR3 nucleotides: TGTGCCAGCAGCTCTGGACAGGCCTCCTACGAGCAGTACTTC. Translation: CASSSGQASYEQYF.